The text below deals with one T cell receptor (beta chain). This receptor's antigen is unknown. The sample holds no much larger clone one base away, and base qualities are not on file. The entry originates in a study of T-cell reconstitution after alpha-beta-depleted transplantation in children (dated by TCRdb to 2015 to 2016). For the wider study: The study quantitatively tracked T-cell immune reconstitution after TCRalphabeta/CD19-depleted allogeneic hematopoietic cell transplantation in children using TCR repertoire profiling. What the work shows at the level of the full study, not this receptor alone: In some patients, the high TCRbeta diversity seen at day 60 was put down to recipient T cells and intrathymic progenitors that had survived conditioning. Over the following months the frequencies of hyperexpanded clones went down, and after one year T-cell counts and TCRbeta diversity were mostly credited to newly produced T cells. Apparently early alphabetaT-cell count recovery about two months after transplant reportedly relied on only several hundred rapidly expanded clones derived from non-depleted graft cells.

Libraries were built with PCR. Instrument on record: Illumina HiSeq 2500. TCR libraries were prepared with molecular barcoding, using unique molecular identifiers to normalize TCRbeta repertoire quantification. The public reads were run again by TCRdb, first through fastp at Q25 and then through MiXCR, and only productive beta chains were kept. Every distinct CDR3 protein forms one entry, paired with its most common genes and DNA. For this sample there are approximately 980,000 distinct CDR3 sequences; about 29% appear just once. The ten largest account for more than 25% of the sample. Explained via the paper, the treatment or condition label denotes: allogeneic hematopoietic cell transplantation with graft depleted of TCRalphabeta T cells and CD19 B cells. TCRalphabeta/CD19-depleted allogeneic hematopoietic cell grafts were given to the transplant recipients, all of whom were children. The TCR was taken from a boy under three years old who had a stem cell transplant for SCID, so the T cells may come from the graft donor. Sequencing used PBMCs, mostly from graft donor cells, obtained 360 days after TCRalphabeta/CD19-depleted stem cell transplant.

The base sequence is TGCAGTGCCCCTTCAAGACTAGCGGGGCGGGGAGATACGCAGTATTTT. It specifies CSAPSRLAGRGDTQYF. The chain employs TRBV20-1 and TRBJ2-3; 11 central nucleotides agree with TRBD2. The CDR3 goes from the cysteine to the phenylalanine over 16 residues. Of all the DNA, just the CDR3 is kept, 48 bases in frame from base 1. For this chain, trimming is 6 bases at the V end and 5 bases at the J end, and the number of junction bases without a gene match is 13. CDR1 and CDR2 are read off the germline V gene (reference sequence) as DFQATT and SNEGSKA.